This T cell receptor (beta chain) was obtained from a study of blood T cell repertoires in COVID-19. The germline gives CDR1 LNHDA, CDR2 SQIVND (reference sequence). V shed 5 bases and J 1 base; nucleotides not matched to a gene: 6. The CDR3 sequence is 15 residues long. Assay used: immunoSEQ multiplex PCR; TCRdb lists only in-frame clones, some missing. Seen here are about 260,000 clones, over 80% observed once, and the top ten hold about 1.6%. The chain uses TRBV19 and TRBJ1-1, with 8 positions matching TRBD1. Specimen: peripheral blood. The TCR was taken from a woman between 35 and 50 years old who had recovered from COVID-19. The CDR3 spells CASSGRQGWNTEAFF. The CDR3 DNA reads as TGTGCCAGTAGTGGACGACAGGGGTGGAACACTGAAGCTTTCTTT.